Each of the 5 T cell receptor beta chains below was sequenced from the same sample in a study of control samples from healthy donors and cancer patients. Here immunoSEQ multiplex PCR was the method, and the copy in TCRdb shows in-frame clones only, minus some. The sample holds 65,000 to 75,000 clones, less than 90% seen once. The sequenced sample consisted of blood. All receptors come from a woman between 50 and 59 years old in good health.

The chain couples TRBV7-9 to TRBJ1-6; D is perhaps TRBD1 (6 bases). The V end lost 7 bases, the J end lost 8 bases, and 12 bases lay between the germline ends. This CDR3 region has 13 residues. Germline lookup yields CDR1 SEHNR and CDR2 FQNEAQ (reference sequence). DNA for the CDR3: TGTGCCAGCAAAGGGACAATAGATTCACCCCTCCACTTT. Translating gives CASKGTIDSPLHF.

The rearrangement joins TRBV5-1 to TRBJ1-2; 7 bases align to TRBD1. CDR3 size: 14 residues. With 3 bases clipped from V and 4 bases from J, the junction kept 6 bases outside the gene matches. Germline V gives CDR1 SGHRS, CDR2 YFSETQ. CDR3 DNA sequence: TGCGCCAGCAGCTCCTGGACAGGAGGCTATGGCTACACCTTC. This encodes CASSSWTGGYGYTF. The variable domain in full, with the rest retrieved from reference TRBV5-1 and TRBJ1-2, is KAGVTQTPRYLIKTRGQQVTLSCSPISGHRSVSWYQQTPGQGLQFLFEYFSETQRNKGNFPGRFSGRQFSNSRSEMNVSTLELGDSALYLCASSSWTGGYGYTFGSGTRLTVV.

The chain recombines TRBV6-5 with TRBJ2-1; D is undetermined. CDR1 and CDR2 (germline): MNHEY, SVGAGI. Trimming left V 8 bases short and J 2 bases short, with 7 bases between. This CDR3 comprises 12 residues. This CDR3 is CASYGPYNEQFF. The DNA of the CDR3 is TGTGCCAGCTACGGTCCCTACAATGAGCAGTTCTTC.

This clone appeared once. This chain uses TRBV9 with TRBJ1-4; D ambiguous. The CDR3 is made up of 16 amino acids. From germline, CDR1 is SGDLS and CDR2 YYNGEE. With 4 bases removed from V and 5 bases from J, the gap between germline ends came to 18 bases. The CDR3 sequence is CASSTGDSPRNEKLFF. CDR3 coding DNA: TGTGCCAGCAGCACTGGGGATTCACCCAGGAATGAAAAACTGTTTTTT.

The rearrangement links TRBV7-3 to TRBJ2-2, with a weak D call TRBD2 (5 bases). Trimming cost V 5 bases and J 1 base, with 14 bases left between them. CDR3 length: 16 amino acids. In germline, CDR1 is SGHTA, CDR2 FQGTGA. CDR3 protein: CASSTSGVKNTGELFF. The CDR3 DNA follows: TGTGCCAGCAGCACGTCCGGGGTAAAGAACACCGGGGAGCTGTTTTTT.